This T cell receptor (beta chain) was documented in a study of Tregs in tolerant kidney transplant recipients. This clone was seen just once. Generated by immunoSEQ multiplex PCR, the TCRdb table keeps only in-frame clones and is missing some. The data contain under 100,000 clones, around nine tenths of them singletons. Looked up from germline, CDR1 is LNHNV and CDR2 is YYDKDF (reference sequence). The ends lost 0 bases at V and 1 base at J; junction bases unmatched: 2. This CDR3 region has 16 residues. Thawed PBMCs were FACS-sorted into unstimulated CD4+CD25+CD127- regulatory T cells, CD4+CD25- non-regulatory cells, CD4 and CD8 cells.

This sequence joins TRBV15 and TRBJ2-3, with 9 bases fitting TRBD1. The sample taken for sequencing was CD8+ T cells from blood. This sequence was found in a human donor in good health. The DNA of the CDR3 is TGTGCCACCAGCAGAGAAAGACAGGGGGGCACAGATACGCAGTATTTT. Amino acid sequence: CATSRERQGGTDTQYF.